The rows below give T cell receptor beta chains drawn from one sample of a study of blood T cell repertoires in COVID-19. TCRdb's table, derived via immunoSEQ multiplex PCR, lists solely in-frame clones and lacks some. Of 120,000 or so clones in the sample, around 87% were seen once. The specimen sequenced was peripheral blood. The source of these receptors is a human donor in a cohort sampled during active COVID-19. The CDR3 runs from the conserved cysteine through the conserved F or W. D genes are given only for firm matches. A row's size may be missing; if present it is once, few, many or a size class.

d_gene	j_gene	abundance	len	v_gene	CDR3nt	CDR3aa
-	TRBJ2-7	-	17	TRBV3-1/TRBV3-2	TGTGCCAGCAGCCAAGATATCCCAGGGTTGGGGACCTACGAGCAGTACTTC	CASSQDIPGLGTYEQYF
TRBD1	TRBJ1-1	-	14	TRBV9	TGTGCCAGCAGCGCCTCGGGGACAGCCTCTGAAGCTTTCTTT	CASSASGTASEAFF
TRBD1	TRBJ1-3	few	18	TRBV7-6	TGTGCCAGCAGCTCCCCGACAGGGGGCGACAGCTCTGGAAACACCATATATTTT	CASSSPTGGDSSGNTIYF
-	TRBJ2-1	-	14	TRBV27	TGTGCCAGCAGTAAGCTTCAGGGGATCTATGAGCAGTTCTTC	CASSKLQGIYEQFF
-	TRBJ2-1	-	15	TRBV4-1	TGCGCCAGCAGCCAAGCCCCGAACCCCCCGGATGAGCAGTTCTTC	CASSQAPNPPDEQFF
TRBD1	TRBJ2-7	-	13	TRBV5-5	TGTGCCAGCCATCGACAGGGGGGGGACGAGCAGTACTTC	CASHRQGGDEQYF
TRBD1	TRBJ1-1	-	13	TRBV3-1/TRBV3-2	TGTGCCAGCAGCCCGACAGGGATTACTGAAGCTTTCTTT	CASSPTGITEAFF
TRBD1	TRBJ1-2	-	13	TRBV19	TGTGCCAGTAGTAAGGACAGGGACTATGGCTACACCTTC	CASSKDRDYGYTF
-	TRBJ2-7	-	16	TRBV9	TGTGCCAGCAGCGGGAGGGATGGACTTGAAAACTACGAGCAGTACTTC	CASSGRDGLENYEQYF
TRBD2	TRBJ2-3	-	16	TRBV27	TGTGCCAGCATCCCACTGGGGACTAGCGGCACAGATACGCAGTATTTT	CASIPLGTSGTDTQYF
-	TRBJ1-1	-	14	TRBV19	TGTGCCAGTAGTATAGAGAGGGAACGGAACGAAGCTTTCTTT	CASSIERERNEAFF
TRBD2	TRBJ2-5	-	15	TRBV7-3	TGTGCCAGCAGCCCCACTAGCGGGGGTGGAGAGACCCAGTACTTC	CASSPTSGGGETQYF
-	TRBJ2-7	-	14	TRBV18	TGTGCCAGCTCCCGCGAACAGCTTTCCTACGAGCAGTACTTC	CASSREQLSYEQYF
TRBD2	TRBJ2-3	-	16	TRBV5-1	TGCGCCAGCAGCTTCCGACTAGCAATAAGGTCAGATACGCAGTATTTT	CASSFRLAIRSDTQYF
-	TRBJ1-1	-	13	TRBV9	TGTGCCAGCAGCGACGGGAGGAACACTGAAGCTTTCTTT	CASSDGRNTEAFF
-	TRBJ1-2	few	11	TRBV7-9	TGTGCCAGCAGCTTGCAGTATGGCTACACCTTC	CASSLQYGYTF
TRBD1	TRBJ1-5	-	15	TRBV6-5	TGTGCCAGCAGAAAGGACAGGGGGCAGAATCAGCCCCAGCATTTT	CASRKDRGQNQPQHF
TRBD1	TRBJ2-7	once	14	TRBV5-1	TGCGCCAGCAGCTCCGGACAGGGTGTCGACGAGCAGTACTTC	CASSSGQGVDEQYF
TRBD1	TRBJ1-6	once	16	TRBV27	TGTGCCAGCAGTTTAACCTGGACAGGCCAGAATTCACCCCTCCACTTT	CASSLTWTGQNSPLHF
TRBD2	TRBJ2-3	-	18	TRBV11-3	TGTGCCAGCAGCTTAGCCGCTCGGGGACTAGCGGGAGTGGATACGCAGTATTTT	CASSLAARGLAGVDTQYF
TRBD2	TRBJ2-2	-	18	TRBV9	TGTGCCAGCAGCGTAGGCGGCGGGGGGGCCGCGGGCGACGGGGAGCTGTTTTTT	CASSVGGGGAAGDGELFF